A single sample is the source of the 18 T cell receptor beta chains below, sequenced in a study of blood T cell repertoires in COVID-19. Method: immunoSEQ multiplex PCR; TCRdb's copy keeps in-frame clones and lacks some. The repertoire has 200,000 to 300,000 clones, roughly 80% of them found once; the top ten carry about 3.2%. What was sequenced was peripheral blood. The origin of the receptors is a woman aged 18-35 years with acute or convalescent COVID-19.

The V call is TRBV15, the J call TRBJ2-7; 7 positions agree with TRBD1. CDR1 is LNHNV and CDR2 is YYDKDF in the germline V gene (reference sequence). The CDR3 is 17 residues long. Unmatched junction bases numbered 11, after V lost 0 bases and J lost 3 bases. The CDR3 DNA reads as TGTGCCACCAGCAGAGATTTGGGACAGTCCTTACACTACGAGCAGTACTTC. Protein sequence: CATSRDLGQSLHYEQYF.

This clone is labeled as medium-sized. Here the CDR3 reads CASSGSGTGLEKLFF. Written as DNA, the CDR3 is TGTGCCAGCAGCGGGAGCGGGACAGGGCTTGAAAAACTGTTTTTT. The chain joins TRBV6-2 or TRBV6-3 to TRBJ1-4; 9 nucleotides match TRBD1. CDR1 and CDR2 from the germline V gene are MNHEY and SVGEGT. The V and J ends lost 6 bases and 7 bases, in that order; junction bases with no gene match: 9. There are 15 residues in the CDR3.

This clone was seen a single time. The rearrangement links TRBV5-1 to TRBJ2-7; D is uncertain. Germline V lookup: CDR1 SGHRS, CDR2 YFSETQ. Trimming removed 0 bases from V and 4 bases from J, with 8 bases in between. This CDR3 has 13 residues. This chain's CDR3 is CASSLESRYEQYF. In nucleotides, the CDR3 is TGCGCCAGCAGCTTGGAATCGCGTTACGAGCAGTACTTC.

The rearrangement joins TRBV28 to TRBJ2-7; TRBD1 is a possible D gene (6 bases). The CDR3 runs to 15 residues. Germline lookup yields CDR1 MDHEN and CDR2 SYDVKM. V was cut by 7 bases and J by 1 base, with 17 bases left in between. This CDR3 reads CASTLIGGGSYEQYF. The CDR3 coding sequence is TGTGCCAGCACTCTAATAGGGGGTGGGTCCTACGAGCAGTACTTC.

The rearrangement joins TRBV28 to TRBJ1-6; D gene unclear. The CDR3 is 13 amino acids. The germline V gene has CDR1 MDHEN and CDR2 SYDVKM. The V end lost 2 bases, the J end lost 10 bases, and 9 bases lay between the germline ends. The CDR3 sequence is CASSLGGFSPLHF. The CDR3 nucleotides read TGTGCCAGCAGTTTAGGAGGTTTCTCACCCCTCCACTTT. Variable domain in full (rest from reference TRBV28 and TRBJ1-6): DVKVTQSSRYLVKRTGEKVFLECVQDMDHENMFWYRQDPGLGLRLIYFSYDVKMKEKGDIPEGYSVSREKKERFSLILESASTNQTSMYLCASSLGGFSPLHFGNGTRLTVT.

V usage is TRBV19 and J usage is TRBJ2-1, with 10 bases identical to TRBD2. The ends lost 1 base at V and 5 bases at J; junction bases unmatched: 5. Germline V lookup: CDR1 LNHDA, CDR2 SQIVND (reference sequence). The CDR3 consists of 16 residues. CDR3 in DNA: TGTGCCAGTAGTATAGTTCCTAGCGGGGGTAACAATGAGCAGTTCTTC. It is translated as CASSIVPSGGNNEQFF.

The genes are TRBV18 and TRBJ1-4; D not resolved. Germline assignment: CDR1 KGHSH and CDR2 LQKENI. This CDR3 comprises 14 residues. Trimming pared 6 bases from V and 3 bases from J, leaving 11 bases between. CDR3 residues: CASSQALANEKLFF. CDR3 in DNA: TGTGCCAGCTCGCAGGCCTTAGCTAATGAAAAACTGTTTTTT.

This clone was seen a handful of times. The rearrangement links TRBV3-1 (or the pseudogene TRBV3-2) to TRBJ1-6; tentatively, D is TRBD1 (6 bases). This CDR3 comprises 14 residues. V gave up 4 bases and J gave up 5 bases, with 9 bases separating them. Germline V gene lookup returns CDR1 LGHDT and CDR2 YNNKEL (reference sequence). CDR3 region: CASSLGQNNSPLHF. The CDR3 DNA sequence: TGTGCCAGCAGCCTTGGACAGAATAATTCACCCCTCCACTTT.

This clone was counted between two and nine times. The V gene is TRBV29-1, the J gene TRBJ2-5; tentatively, D is TRBD1 (5 bases). This CDR3 has 13 residues. With 7 bases removed from V and 2 bases from J, the gap between germline ends came to 14 bases. In germline, CDR1 is SQVTM, CDR2 ANQGSEA. DNA of the CDR3: TGCAGCGCCGATAGGGGCAGTCAAGAGACCCAGTACTTC. Encoded protein: CSADRGSQETQYF.

J is TRBJ1-3 and V is TRBV7-8; 10 positions match TRBD1. Germline CDR1 SGHVS, CDR2 FQNEAQ. Trimming at V came to 2 bases and at J to 6 bases, leaving 4 bases not matched to a gene. This CDR3 region has 15 residues. The CDR3 nucleotides are TGTGCCAGCAGCTTACGGACAGGGGGGCCAAACACCATATATTTT. It encodes CASSLRTGGPNTIYF.

This chain links TRBV15 with TRBJ1-3; D gene uncertain. CDR3 size: 17 residues. The V end lost 0 bases, the J end lost 0 bases, and 12 bases lay between the germline ends. Germline V gene data show CDR1 as LNHNV and CDR2 as YYDKDF (reference sequence). DNA for the CDR3: TGTGCCACCAGCAGAGATGTGCGCGGAAGCTCTGGAAACACCATATATTTT. Translated: CATSRDVRGSSGNTIYF. The full variable domain, its missing parts supplied by reference TRBV15 and TRBJ1-3, is DAMVIQNPRYQVTQFGKPVTLSCSQTLNHNVMYWYQQKSSQAPKLLFHYYDKDFNNEADTPDNFQSRRPNTSFCFLDIRSPGLGDTAMYLCATSRDVRGSSGNTIYFGEGSWLTVV.

The rearrangement joins TRBV30 to TRBJ1-1; perhaps TRBD1 as D (5 bases). Germline V gene data show CDR1 as GTSNPN and CDR2 as SVGIG (reference sequence). The CDR3 has 12 amino acids. V lost 7 bases, J lost 5 bases, and 14 bases lay in between. This chain's CDR3 is CASRARGTEAFF. In nucleotides, the CDR3 is TGTGCCTCAAGAGCACGGGGGACTGAAGCTTTCTTT.

In DNA form, the CDR3 reads TGTGCCAGCAGCTTAGCGAGGACAGGGCGCGAGCAGTACTTC. Protein: CASSLARTGREQYF. This chain connects TRBV7-2 to TRBJ2-7, with TRBD1 matching over 8 bases. Trimming took 0 bases from V and 6 from J; bases not matched to a gene: 4. Germline-derived CDR1 and CDR2 are SGHTA and FQGNSA. The CDR3 contains 14 residues.

This chain joins TRBV25-1 and TRBJ2-3; 7 positions agree with TRBD2. The CDR3 has 15 residues. Looked up from germline, CDR1 is MGHDK and CDR2 is SYGVNS. With V trimmed by 4 bases and J by 2 bases, 6 bases remained unmatched. CDR3 region: CASSAERGSTDTQYF. The CDR3, as DNA: TGTGCCAGCAGTGCTGAGCGGGGATCCACAGATACGCAGTATTTT.

This clone has only a few counts. For the CDR3, the DNA is TGTGCCAGCACCCCATCAGGGGGCAAGGGCAATCAGCCCCAGCATTTT. Protein sequence: CASTPSGGKGNQPQHF. The chain links TRBV6-2 or TRBV6-3 to TRBJ1-5, with 8 bases fitting TRBD1. This CDR3 contains 16 residues. J was trimmed by 2 bases and V by 7 bases; bases with no gene match: 10. From germline, CDR1 is MNHEY and CDR2 SVGEGT.

The chain employs TRBV2 and TRBJ1-2; 8 bases are a match to TRBD1. CDR3 size: 17 residues. V gave up 4 bases and J gave up 2 bases; unmatched junction bases: 12. Germline loops: CDR1 SNHLY, CDR2 FYNNEI. The CDR3 here is CASSGSRDRTQNYGYTF. The CDR3 nucleotides are TGTGCCAGCAGTGGGTCCCGGGACAGGACCCAAAACTATGGCTACACCTTC.

This chain links TRBV6-2 or TRBV6-3 with TRBJ2-1; D possibly corresponds to TRBD1 (5 bases). The CDR3 is made up of 15 amino acids. V was shortened by 1 base and J by 6 bases, with 13 bases between the two germline ends. Germline CDR1 and CDR2: MNHEY and SVGEGT. The CDR3 region is CASSYWGPVANEQFF. The DNA of the CDR3 is TGTGCCAGCAGTTACTGGGGCCCTGTCGCCAATGAGCAGTTCTTC.

The chain recombines TRBV6-5 with TRBJ1-1, with unresolved D. This CDR3 region has 11 residues. V was clipped by 6 bases and J by 8 bases, with 10 bases between them. Germline values: CDR1 MNHEY, CDR2 SVGAGI. For the CDR3, the DNA is TGTGCCAGCAGGAGCGAGAAGGAAGCTTTCTTT. Its translation: CASRSEKEAFF.